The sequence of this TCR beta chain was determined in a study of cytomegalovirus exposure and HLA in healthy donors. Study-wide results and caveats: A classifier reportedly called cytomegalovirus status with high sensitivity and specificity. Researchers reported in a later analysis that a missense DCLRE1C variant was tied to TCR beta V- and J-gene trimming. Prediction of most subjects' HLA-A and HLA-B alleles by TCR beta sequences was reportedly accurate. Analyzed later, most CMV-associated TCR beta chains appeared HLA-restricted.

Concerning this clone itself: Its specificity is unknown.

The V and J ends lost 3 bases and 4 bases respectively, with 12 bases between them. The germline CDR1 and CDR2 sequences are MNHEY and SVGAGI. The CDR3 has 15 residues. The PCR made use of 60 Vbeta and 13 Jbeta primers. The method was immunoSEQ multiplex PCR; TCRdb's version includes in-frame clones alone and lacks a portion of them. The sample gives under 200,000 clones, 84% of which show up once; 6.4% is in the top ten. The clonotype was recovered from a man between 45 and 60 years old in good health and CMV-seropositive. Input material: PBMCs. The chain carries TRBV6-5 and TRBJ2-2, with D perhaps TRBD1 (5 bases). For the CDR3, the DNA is TGTGCCAGCAGTTATTGGGCAGGGCCCACCGGGGAGCTGTTTTTT. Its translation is CASSYWAGPTGELFF.